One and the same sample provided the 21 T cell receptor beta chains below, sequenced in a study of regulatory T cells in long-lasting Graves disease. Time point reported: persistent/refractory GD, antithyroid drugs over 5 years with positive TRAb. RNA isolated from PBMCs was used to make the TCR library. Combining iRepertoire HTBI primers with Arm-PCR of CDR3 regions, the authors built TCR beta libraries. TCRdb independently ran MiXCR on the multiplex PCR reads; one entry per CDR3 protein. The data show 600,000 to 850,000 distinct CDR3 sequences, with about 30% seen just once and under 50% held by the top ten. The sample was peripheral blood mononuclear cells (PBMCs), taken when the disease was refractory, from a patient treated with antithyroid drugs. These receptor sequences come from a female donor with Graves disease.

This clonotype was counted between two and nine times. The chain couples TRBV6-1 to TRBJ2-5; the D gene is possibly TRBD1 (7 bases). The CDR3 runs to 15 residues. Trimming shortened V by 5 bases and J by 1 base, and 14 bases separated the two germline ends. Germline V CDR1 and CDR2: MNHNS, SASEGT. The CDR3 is CASSKRQGGQETQYF. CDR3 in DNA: TGTGCCAGCAGTAAAAGACAGGGAGGCCAAGAGACCCAGTACTTC.

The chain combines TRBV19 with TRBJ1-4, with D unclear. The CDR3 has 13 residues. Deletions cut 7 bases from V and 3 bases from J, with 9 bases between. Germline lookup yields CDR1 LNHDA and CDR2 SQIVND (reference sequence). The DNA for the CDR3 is TGTGCCAGTACCCCAGGACCTAATGAAAAACTGTTTTTT. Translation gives CASTPGPNEKLFF.

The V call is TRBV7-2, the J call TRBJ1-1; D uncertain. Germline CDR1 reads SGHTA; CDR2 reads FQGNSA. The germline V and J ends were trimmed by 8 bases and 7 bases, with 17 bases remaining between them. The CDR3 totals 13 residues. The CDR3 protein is CASPSRREIEAFF. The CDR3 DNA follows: TGTGCCAGCCCGTCCAGAAGGGAGATTGAAGCTTTCTTT.

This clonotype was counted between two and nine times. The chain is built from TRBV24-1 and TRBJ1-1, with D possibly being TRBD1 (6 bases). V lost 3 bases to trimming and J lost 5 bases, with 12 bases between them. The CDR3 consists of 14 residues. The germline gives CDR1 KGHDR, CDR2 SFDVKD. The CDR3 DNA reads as TGTGCCACCAGTGATGGAAAACAGGGAACTGAAGCTTTCTTT. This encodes CATSDGKQGTEAFF.

This chain's CDR3 is CAISESGQGSAYGYTF. The CDR3 bases are TGTGCCATCAGTGAGTCTGGACAGGGGAGTGCCTATGGCTACACCTTC. This rearrangement joins TRBV10-3 to TRBJ1-2, with TRBD1 matching over 9 bases. This CDR3 has 16 residues. Germline V gives CDR1 ENHRY, CDR2 SYGVKD. V dropped 0 bases and J dropped 4; count of bases not matched to a gene: 6.

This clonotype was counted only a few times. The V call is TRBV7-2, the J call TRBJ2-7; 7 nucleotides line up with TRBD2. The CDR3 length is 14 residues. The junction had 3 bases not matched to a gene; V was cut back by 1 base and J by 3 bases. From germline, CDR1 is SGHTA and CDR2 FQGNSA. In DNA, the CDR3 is TGTGCCAGCAGCTTAGAGTCTAGCGGCTACGAGCAGTACTTC. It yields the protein CASSLESSGYEQYF. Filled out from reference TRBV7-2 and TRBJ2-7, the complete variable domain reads GAGVSQSPSNKVTEKGKDVELRCDPISGHTALYWYRQSLGQGLEFLIYFQGNSAPDKSGLPSDRFSAERTGGSVSTLTIQRTQQEDSAVYLCASSLESSGYEQYFGPGTRLTVT.

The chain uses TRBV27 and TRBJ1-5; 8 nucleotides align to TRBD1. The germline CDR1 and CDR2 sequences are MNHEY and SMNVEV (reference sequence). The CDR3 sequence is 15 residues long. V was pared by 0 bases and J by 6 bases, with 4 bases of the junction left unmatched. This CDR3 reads CASSLSPGGFQPQHF. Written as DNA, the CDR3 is TGTGCCAGCAGTTTATCCCCAGGGGGCTTTCAGCCCCAGCATTTT.

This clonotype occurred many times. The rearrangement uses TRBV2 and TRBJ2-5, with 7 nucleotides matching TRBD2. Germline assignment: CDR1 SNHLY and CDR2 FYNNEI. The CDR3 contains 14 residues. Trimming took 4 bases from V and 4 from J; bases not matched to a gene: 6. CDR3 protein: CASSGGSGGETQYF. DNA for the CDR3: TGTGCCAGCAGTGGCGGGAGTGGTGGAGAGACCCAGTACTTC.

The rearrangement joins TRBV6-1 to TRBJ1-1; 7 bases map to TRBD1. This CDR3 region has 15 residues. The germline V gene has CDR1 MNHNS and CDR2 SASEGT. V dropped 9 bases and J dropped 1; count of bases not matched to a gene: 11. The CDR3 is CASSNRGVGNTEAFF. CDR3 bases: TGTGCCAGTTCAAACAGGGGTGTCGGGAACACTGAAGCTTTCTTT.

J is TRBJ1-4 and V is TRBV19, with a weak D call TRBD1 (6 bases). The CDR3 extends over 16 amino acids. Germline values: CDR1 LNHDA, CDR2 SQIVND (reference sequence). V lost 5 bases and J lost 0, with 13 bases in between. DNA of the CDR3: TGTGCCAGTAGTCACGGACAGCCTGCAACTAATGAAAAACTGTTTTTT. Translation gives CASSHGQPATNEKLFF.

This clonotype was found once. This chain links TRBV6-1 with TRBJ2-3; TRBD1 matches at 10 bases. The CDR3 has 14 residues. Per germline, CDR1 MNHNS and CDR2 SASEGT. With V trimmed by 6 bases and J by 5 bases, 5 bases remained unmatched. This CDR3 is CASSPGQGKDTQYF. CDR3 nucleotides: TGTGCCAGCAGCCCGGGACAGGGGAAAGATACGCAGTATTTT.

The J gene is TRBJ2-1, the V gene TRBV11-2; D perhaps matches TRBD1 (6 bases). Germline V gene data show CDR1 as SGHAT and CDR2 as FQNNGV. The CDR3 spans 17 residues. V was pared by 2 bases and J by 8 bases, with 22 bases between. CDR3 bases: TGTGCCAGCAGCTTAACTTTAGGGGGAAAAGGCTTCGATGAGCAGTTCTTC. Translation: CASSLTLGGKGFDEQFF.

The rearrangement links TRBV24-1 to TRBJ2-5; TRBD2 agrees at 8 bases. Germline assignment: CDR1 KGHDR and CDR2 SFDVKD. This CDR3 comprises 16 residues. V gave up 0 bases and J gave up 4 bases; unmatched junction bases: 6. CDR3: CATSDLRSGSGETQYF. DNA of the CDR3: TGTGCCACCAGTGATTTGCGGAGCGGGAGCGGAGAGACCCAGTACTTC.

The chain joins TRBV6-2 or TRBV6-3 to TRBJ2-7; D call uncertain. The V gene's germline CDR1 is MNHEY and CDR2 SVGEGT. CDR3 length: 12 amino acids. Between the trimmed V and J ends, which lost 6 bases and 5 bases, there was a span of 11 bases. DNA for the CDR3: TGTGCCAGCAGCCTCCTTGACAACGAGCAGTACTTC. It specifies CASSLLDNEQYF.

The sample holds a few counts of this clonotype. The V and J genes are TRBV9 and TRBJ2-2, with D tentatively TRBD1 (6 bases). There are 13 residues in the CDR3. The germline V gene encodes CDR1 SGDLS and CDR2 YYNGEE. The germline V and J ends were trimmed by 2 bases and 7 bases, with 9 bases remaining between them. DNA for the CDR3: TGTGCCAGCAGCGTGACAGGTATCGGGGAGCTGTTTTTT. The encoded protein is CASSVTGIGELFF.

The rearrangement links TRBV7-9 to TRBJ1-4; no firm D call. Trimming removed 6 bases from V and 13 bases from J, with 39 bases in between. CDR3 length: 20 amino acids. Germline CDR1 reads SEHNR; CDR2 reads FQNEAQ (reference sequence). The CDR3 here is CASSSMFQYDENPTRGGLFF. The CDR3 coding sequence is TGTGCCAGCAGTTCTATGTTCCAGTACGATGAAAACCCAACCCGGGGAGGACTGTTTTTT. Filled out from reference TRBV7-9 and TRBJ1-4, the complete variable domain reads DTGVSQNPRHKITKRGQNVTFRCDPISEHNRLYWYRQTLGQGPEFLTYFQNEAQLEKSRLLSDRFSAERPKGSFSTLEIQRTEQGDSAMYLCASSSMFQYDENPTRGGLFFGSGTQLSVL.

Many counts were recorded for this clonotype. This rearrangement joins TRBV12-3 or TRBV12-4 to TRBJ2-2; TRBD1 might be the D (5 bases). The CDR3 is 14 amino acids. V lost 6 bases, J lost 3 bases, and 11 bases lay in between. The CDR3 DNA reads TGTGCCAGCAGCAGGGTTAAGGACACCGGGGAGCTGTTTTTT. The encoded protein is CASSRVKDTGELFF.

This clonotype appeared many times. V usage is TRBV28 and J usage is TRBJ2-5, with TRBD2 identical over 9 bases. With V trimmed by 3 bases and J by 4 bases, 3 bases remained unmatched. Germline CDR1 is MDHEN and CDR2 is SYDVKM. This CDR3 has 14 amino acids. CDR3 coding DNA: TGTGCCAGCAGTTTCGGCGGGAGGGCAGAGACCCAGTACTTC. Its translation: CASSFGGRAETQYF.

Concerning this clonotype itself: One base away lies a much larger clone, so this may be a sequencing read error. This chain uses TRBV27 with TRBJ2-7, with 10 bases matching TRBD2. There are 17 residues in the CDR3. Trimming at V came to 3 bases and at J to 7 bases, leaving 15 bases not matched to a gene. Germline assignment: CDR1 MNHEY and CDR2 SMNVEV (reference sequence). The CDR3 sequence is CASSFTRLAGVTCEQYF. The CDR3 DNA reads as TGTGCCAGCAGTTTCACTAGGCTAGCGGGAGTTACGTGTGAGCAGTACTTC.

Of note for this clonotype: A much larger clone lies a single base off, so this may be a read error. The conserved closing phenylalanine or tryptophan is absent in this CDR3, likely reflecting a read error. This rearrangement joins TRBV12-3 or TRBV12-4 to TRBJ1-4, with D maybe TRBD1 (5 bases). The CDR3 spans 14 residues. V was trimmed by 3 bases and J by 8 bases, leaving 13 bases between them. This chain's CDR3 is CASSLSSWGEKLFS. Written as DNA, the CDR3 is TGTGCCAGCAGTTTGTCGAGCTGGGGGGAAAAACTGTTTTCT.

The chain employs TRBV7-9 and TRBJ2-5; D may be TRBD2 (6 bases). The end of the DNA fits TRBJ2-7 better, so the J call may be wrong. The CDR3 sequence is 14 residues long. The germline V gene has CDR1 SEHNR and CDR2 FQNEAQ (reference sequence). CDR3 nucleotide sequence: TGTGCCAGCAGCCACGGCGGGGAGGTCCCCGAGCAGTACTTC. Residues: CASSHGGEVPEQYF.